The TCR beta chain under discussion was sequenced for a study of cytomegalovirus exposure and HLA in healthy donors. Trimming at V came to 5 bases and at J to 3 bases, leaving 7 bases not matched to a gene. This CDR3 is 15 amino acids long. Germline V CDR1 and CDR2: SGHVS, FNYEAQ. PCR was performed using 60 Vbeta and 13 Jbeta primers. Repertoires were generated with immunoSEQ multiplex PCR, while TCRdb's copy carries only in-frame clones and drops some. The table includes 150,000 to 200,000 clones, roughly three quarters detected once. This clonotype originated in a middle-aged man in good health and CMV-seropositive. Sequencing was carried out using PBMCs. This chain connects TRBV7-6 to TRBJ1-5; 7 bases agree with TRBD1. The CDR3 DNA reads TGTGCCAGCAGCCCGAAGACAGGGTTCAATCAGCCCCAGCATTTT. Amino acid sequence: CASSPKTGFNQPQHF.